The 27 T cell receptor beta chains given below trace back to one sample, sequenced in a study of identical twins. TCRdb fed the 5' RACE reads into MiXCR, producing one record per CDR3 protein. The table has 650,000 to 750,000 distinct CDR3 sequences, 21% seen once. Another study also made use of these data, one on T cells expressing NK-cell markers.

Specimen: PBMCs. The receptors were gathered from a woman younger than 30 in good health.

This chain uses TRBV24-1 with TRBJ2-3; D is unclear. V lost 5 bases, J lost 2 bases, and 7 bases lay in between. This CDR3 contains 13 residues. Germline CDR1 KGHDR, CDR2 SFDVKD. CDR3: CATSGAATDTQYF. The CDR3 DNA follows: TGTGCCACCAGTGGGGCGGCCACAGATACGCAGTATTTT.

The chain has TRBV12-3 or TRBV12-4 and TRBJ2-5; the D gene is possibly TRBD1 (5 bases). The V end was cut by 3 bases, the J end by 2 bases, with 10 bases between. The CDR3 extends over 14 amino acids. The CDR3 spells CASSFAGAQETQYF. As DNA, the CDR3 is TGTGCCAGCAGTTTCGCTGGGGCTCAAGAGACCCAGTACTTC.

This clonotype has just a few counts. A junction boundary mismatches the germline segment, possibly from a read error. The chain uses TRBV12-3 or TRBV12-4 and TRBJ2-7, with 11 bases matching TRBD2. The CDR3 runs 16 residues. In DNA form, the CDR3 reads TGTGCCAGCAGTATAGCGGGGGGGGTCGGGTCCTACGAGCAGTACTTC. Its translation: CASSIAGGVGSYEQYF.

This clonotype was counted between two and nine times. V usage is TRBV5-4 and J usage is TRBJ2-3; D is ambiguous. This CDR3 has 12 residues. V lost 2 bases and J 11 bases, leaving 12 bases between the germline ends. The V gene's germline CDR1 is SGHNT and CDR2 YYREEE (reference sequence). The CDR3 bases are TGTGCCAGCAGCTTCGTGAGTTCTTTGCAGTATTTT. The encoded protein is CASSFVSSLQYF.

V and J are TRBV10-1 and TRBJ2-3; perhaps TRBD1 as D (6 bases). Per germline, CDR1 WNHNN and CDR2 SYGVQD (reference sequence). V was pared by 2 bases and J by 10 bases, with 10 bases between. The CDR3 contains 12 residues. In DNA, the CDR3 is TGCGCCAGCAGTGAGAACAGACAGGCGCAGTATTTT. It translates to CASSENRQAQYF.

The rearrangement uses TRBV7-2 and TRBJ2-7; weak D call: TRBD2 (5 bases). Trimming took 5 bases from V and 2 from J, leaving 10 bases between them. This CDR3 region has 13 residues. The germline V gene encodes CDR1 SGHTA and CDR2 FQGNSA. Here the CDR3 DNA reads TGTGCCAGCAGCCGACTACTAGCCTACGAGCAGTACTTC. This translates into CASSRLLAYEQYF.

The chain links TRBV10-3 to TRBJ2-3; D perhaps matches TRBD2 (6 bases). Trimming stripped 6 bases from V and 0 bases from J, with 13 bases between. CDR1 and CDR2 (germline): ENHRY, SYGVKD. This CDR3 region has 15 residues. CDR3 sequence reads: CAISVAGTSTDTQYF. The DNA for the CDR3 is TGTGCCATCAGCGTAGCTGGGACTAGCACAGATACGCAGTATTTT.

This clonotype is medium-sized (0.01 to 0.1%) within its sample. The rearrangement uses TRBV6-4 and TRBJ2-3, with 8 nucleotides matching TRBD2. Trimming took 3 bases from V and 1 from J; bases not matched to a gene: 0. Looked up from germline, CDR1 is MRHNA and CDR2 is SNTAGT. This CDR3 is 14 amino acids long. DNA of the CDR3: TGTGCCAGCAGTGAGCGGGGGGGCACAGATACGCAGTATTTT. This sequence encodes CASSERGGTDTQYF.

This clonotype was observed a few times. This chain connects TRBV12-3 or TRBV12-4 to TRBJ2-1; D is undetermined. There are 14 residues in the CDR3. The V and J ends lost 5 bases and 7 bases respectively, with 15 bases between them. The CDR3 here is CASSHTLGWNEQFF. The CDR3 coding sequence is TGTGCCAGCAGTCACACCCTCGGTTGGAATGAGCAGTTCTTC.

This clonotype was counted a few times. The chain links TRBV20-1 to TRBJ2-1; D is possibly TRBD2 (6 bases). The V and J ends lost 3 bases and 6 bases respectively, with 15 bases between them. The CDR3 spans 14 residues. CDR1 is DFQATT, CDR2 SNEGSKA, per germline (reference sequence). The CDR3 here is CSASFAGSANEQFF. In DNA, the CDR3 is TGCAGTGCTAGCTTCGCGGGATCTGCCAATGAGCAGTTCTTC.

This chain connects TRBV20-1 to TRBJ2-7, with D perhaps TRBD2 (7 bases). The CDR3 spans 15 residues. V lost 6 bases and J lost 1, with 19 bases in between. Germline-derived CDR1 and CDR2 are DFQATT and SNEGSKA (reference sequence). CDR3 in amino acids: CSAPPVGGASYEQYF. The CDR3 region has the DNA TGCAGTGCCCCTCCGGTGGGGGGGGCGTCCTACGAGCAGTACTTC.

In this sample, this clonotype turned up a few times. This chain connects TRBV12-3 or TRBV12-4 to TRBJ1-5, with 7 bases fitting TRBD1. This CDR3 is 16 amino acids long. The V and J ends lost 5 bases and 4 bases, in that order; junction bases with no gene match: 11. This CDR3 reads CASSPSRGQKNQPQHF. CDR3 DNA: TGTGCCAGCAGTCCCTCGAGGGGACAGAAAAATCAGCCCCAGCATTTT.

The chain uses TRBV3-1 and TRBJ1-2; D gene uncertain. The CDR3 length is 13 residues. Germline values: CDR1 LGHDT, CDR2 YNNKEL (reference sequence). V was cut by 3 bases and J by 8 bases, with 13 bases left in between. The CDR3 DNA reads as TGTGCCAGCAGCCATACCCGGGCCAAGGGCTACACCTTC. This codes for CASSHTRAKGYTF.

Written as DNA, the CDR3 is TGTGCCAGCATTTTTAGCGGGGGGGCCAACTACAATGAGCAGTTCTTC. Translated: CASIFSGGANYNEQFF. This chain uses TRBV12-3 or TRBV12-4 with TRBJ2-1; 11 bases line up with TRBD2. This CDR3 comprises 16 residues. V shed 7 bases, J shed 3 bases, and the junction held 8 bases outside the gene matches.

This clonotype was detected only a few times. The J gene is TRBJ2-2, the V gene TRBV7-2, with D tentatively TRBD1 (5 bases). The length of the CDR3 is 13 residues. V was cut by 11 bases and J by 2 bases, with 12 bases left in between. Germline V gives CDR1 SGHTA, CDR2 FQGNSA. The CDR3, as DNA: TGTGCCCCGCCAGGGATAAACACCGGGGAGCTGTTTTTT. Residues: CAPPGINTGELFF.

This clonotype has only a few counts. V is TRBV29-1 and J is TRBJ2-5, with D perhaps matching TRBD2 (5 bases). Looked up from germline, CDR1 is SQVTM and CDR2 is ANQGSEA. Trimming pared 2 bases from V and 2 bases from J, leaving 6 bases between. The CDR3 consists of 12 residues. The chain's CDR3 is CSVEPGQETQYF. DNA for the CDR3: TGCAGCGTTGAACCGGGGCAAGAGACCCAGTACTTC.

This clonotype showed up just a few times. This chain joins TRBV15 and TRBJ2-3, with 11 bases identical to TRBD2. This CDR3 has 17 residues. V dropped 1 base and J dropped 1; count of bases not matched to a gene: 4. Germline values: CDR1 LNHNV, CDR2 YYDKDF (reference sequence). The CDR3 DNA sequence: TGTGCCACCAGCAGAGCTCCACTAGCGGGGGGCACAGATACGCAGTATTTT. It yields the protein CATSRAPLAGGTDTQYF.

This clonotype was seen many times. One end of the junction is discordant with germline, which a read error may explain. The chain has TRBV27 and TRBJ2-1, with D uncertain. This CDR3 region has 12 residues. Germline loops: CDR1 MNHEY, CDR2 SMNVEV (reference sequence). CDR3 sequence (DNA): TGCGCAGCAGGCGACTCCCCGCATGAGCAGTTCTTC. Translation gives CAAGDSPHEQFF.

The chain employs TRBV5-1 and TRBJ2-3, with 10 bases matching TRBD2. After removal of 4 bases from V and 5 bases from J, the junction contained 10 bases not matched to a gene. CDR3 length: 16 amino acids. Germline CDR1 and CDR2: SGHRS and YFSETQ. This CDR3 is CASSPTAGGPRDTQYF. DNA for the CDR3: TGCGCCAGCAGCCCCACAGCGGGGGGGCCGAGAGATACGCAGTATTTT.

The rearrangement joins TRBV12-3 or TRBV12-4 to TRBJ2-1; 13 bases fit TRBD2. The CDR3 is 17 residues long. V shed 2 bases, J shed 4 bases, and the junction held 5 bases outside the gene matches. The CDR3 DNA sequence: TGTGCCAGCAGTTTATCCCTACTAGCGGGGGGGTACAATGAGCAGTTCTTC. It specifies CASSLSLLAGGYNEQFF.

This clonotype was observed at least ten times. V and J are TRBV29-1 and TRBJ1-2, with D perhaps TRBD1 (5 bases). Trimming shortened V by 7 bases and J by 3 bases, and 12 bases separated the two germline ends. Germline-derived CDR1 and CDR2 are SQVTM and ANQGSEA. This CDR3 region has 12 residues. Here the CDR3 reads CSAVTDHYGYTF. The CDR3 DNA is TGCAGCGCCGTGACAGACCACTATGGCTACACCTTC.

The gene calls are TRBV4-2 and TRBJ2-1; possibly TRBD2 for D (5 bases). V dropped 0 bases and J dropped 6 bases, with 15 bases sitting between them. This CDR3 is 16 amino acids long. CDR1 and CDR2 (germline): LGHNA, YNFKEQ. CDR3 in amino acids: CASSQELGAHSNEQFF. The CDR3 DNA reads TGTGCCAGCAGCCAAGAGTTGGGAGCACACTCCAATGAGCAGTTCTTC.

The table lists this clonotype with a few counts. CDR3 sequence (DNA): TGTGCCAGCAGCCAAGCGGACCGCCGCTCTGGGGCCAACGTCCTGACTTTC. As protein: CASSQADRRSGANVLTF. The rearrangement links TRBV3-1 to TRBJ2-6; D gene unclear. Germline V lookup: CDR1 LGHDT, CDR2 YNNKEL (reference sequence). The V gene lost 1 base and the J gene lost 0 bases, with 10 bases spanning the gap. The CDR3 runs to 17 residues.

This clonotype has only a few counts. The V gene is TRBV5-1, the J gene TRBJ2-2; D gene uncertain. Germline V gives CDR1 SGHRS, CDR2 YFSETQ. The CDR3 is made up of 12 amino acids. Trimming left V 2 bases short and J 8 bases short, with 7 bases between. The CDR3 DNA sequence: TGCGCCAGCAGCTTTAGACGTGGGGAGCTGTTTTTT. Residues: CASSFRRGELFF.

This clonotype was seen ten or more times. DNA of the CDR3: TGTGCCAGCAGCGTACTCCAGGGTTATGGCTACACCTTC. Its translation is CASSVLQGYGYTF. The chain couples TRBV9 to TRBJ1-2, with D possibly being TRBD1 (5 bases). This CDR3 has 13 amino acids. V shed 1 base and J shed 5 bases, with 9 bases lying between them. The germline CDR1 and CDR2 sequences are SGDLS and YYNGEE. Variable domain in full (rest from reference TRBV9 and TRBJ1-2): DSGVTQTPKHLITATGQRVTLRCSPRSGDLSVYWYQQSLDQGLQFLIQYYNGEERAKGNILERFSAQQFPDLHSELNLSSLELGDSALYFCASSVLQGYGYTFGSGTRLTVV.

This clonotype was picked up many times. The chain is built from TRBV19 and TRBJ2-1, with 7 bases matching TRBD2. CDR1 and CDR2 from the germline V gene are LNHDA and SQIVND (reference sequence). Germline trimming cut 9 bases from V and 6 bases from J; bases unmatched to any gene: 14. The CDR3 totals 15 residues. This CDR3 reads CASSAPGGRFNEQFF. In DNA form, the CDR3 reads TGTGCCAGCTCGGCCCCAGGCGGGAGATTCAATGAGCAGTTCTTC.

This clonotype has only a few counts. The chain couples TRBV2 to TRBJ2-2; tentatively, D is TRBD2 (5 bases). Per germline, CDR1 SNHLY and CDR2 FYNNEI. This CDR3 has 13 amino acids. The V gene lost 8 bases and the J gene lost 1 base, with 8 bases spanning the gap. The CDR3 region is CASGTRNTGELFF. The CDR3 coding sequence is TGTGCCAGCGGTACTAGGAACACCGGGGAGCTGTTTTTT. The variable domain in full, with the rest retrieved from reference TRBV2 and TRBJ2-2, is EPEVTQTPSHQVTQMGQEVILRCVPISNHLYFYWYRQILGQKVEFLVSFYNNEISEKSEIFDDQFSVERPDGSNFTLKIRSTKLEDSAMYFCASGTRNTGELFFGEGSRLTVL.